These T cell receptor beta chains were read from a single sample in a study of CD8+ T cells in alopecia areata. Clones were sequenced by immunoSEQ multiplex PCR, and TCRdb holds only the in-frame ones, with some missing. The table includes under 350,000 clones, 58% detected once. The material was CD4+ T cells sorted from blood, obtained at week 24, from a patient treated with tofacitinib. These receptors were taken from a human donor with alopecia areata. The CDR3 runs from the conserved cysteine through the conserved F or W. The order of the fields is CDR3 DNA, CDR3 protein, D gene, clone size, V gene, J gene. The D gene is left open where the match is weak. Some rows mark clone size as missing; the rest say once, few, many or name a class of expanded clone.

TGTGCCAGCAGCACGGGACTAGCGTCCTCCTACGAGCAGTACTTC,CASSTGLASSYEQYF,TRBD2,-,TRBV7-9,TRBJ2-7
TGCAGCGTTGGGGGAATCGGCACAGATACGCAGTATTTT,CSVGGIGTDTQYF,-,-,TRBV29-1,TRBJ2-3
TGCAGTGCTAGGAGGGATGAAAAACTGTTTTTT,CSARRDEKLFF,-,-,TRBV20-1,TRBJ1-4
TGTGCCAGCACAGTACAGGGGTCGATGGTCGAGCAGTACTTC,CASTVQGSMVEQYF,TRBD1,-,TRBV6-1,TRBJ2-7
TGTGCCAGCAGCCAAGAGGAGGGGCGAAACTATGGCTACACCTTC,CASSQEEGRNYGYTF,-,-,TRBV4-2,TRBJ1-2
TGTGCCAGCAGTGAATTTCAGGGCCCGGGGGACATTCAGTACTTC,CASSEFQGPGDIQYF,-,-,TRBV25-1,TRBJ2-4
TGTGCCAGCAGGAGAGGACAGGGAAACTATGGCTACACCTTC,CASRRGQGNYGYTF,TRBD1,few,TRBV6-5,TRBJ1-2
TGTGCCAGCAGTCGAGCTCTCACTGAAGCTTTCTTT,CASSRALTEAFF,-,once,TRBV28,TRBJ1-1
TGTGCCTGGAGTGTCGGCGAGTACAATGAGCAGTTCTTC,CAWSVGEYNEQFF,-,-,TRBV30,TRBJ2-1
TGCGCCAGCAGCCAAGCCCCATTCAGGCACAATTCACCCCTCCACTTT,CASSQAPFRHNSPLHF,-,-,TRBV4-1,TRBJ1-6
TGTGCCAGCAGTAGTACTACTCCAACTGAAGCTTTCTTT,CASSSTTPTEAFF,-,-,TRBV6-1,TRBJ1-1
TGTGCCTGGAGGCGACCCGGGACAGTGGAAAACATTCAGTACTTC,CAWRRPGTVENIQYF,TRBD1,-,TRBV30,TRBJ2-4
TGTGCCAGCAGCCAGCGAGACGGGATTAATGAAAAACTGTTTTTT,CASSQRDGINEKLFF,-,-,TRBV4-2,TRBJ1-4
TGCAGCGTCTCTTATCCAAACACTGAAGCTTTCTTT,CSVSYPNTEAFF,-,-,TRBV29-1,TRBJ1-1
TGTGCCAGTAGGGGGGGCCGCACAGATACGCAGTATTTT,CASRGGRTDTQYF,-,few,TRBV19,TRBJ2-3
TGTGCCTGGAGGATAGAGGGGTACGAGCAGTACTTC,CAWRIEGYEQYF,-,-,TRBV30,TRBJ2-7
TGTGCCAGCAGCTTAGGACTAGCGGGGATCTACGAGCAGTACTTC,CASSLGLAGIYEQYF,TRBD2,few,TRBV5-5,TRBJ2-7
TGTGCCAGCAGTGTAGCGGGGGGACTGACAGATACGCAGTATTTT,CASSVAGGLTDTQYF,TRBD2,-,TRBV5-6,TRBJ2-3
TGTGCCAGCAGCGTAGCTGCGAGCGGGGCCAACGTCCTGACTTTC,CASSVAASGANVLTF,-,-,TRBV9,TRBJ2-6
TGCGCCAGCAGCTTGTCACGGCAAAACATTCAGTACTTC,CASSLSRQNIQYF,-,-,TRBV5-1,TRBJ2-4
TGTGCCAGCAGCGTAGCGATTTCAACTAATGAAAAACTGTTTTTT,CASSVAISTNEKLFF,-,few,TRBV9,TRBJ1-4
TGTGCCACCAGCAGAGATACAGACGGGTCCAATGAGCAGTTCTTC,CATSRDTDGSNEQFF,-,-,TRBV15,TRBJ2-1
TGTGCCAGCAGTTACGCCGCGGGTAGCGACGAGCAGTACTTC,CASSYAAGSDEQYF,-,few,TRBV6-6,TRBJ2-7
TGCAGCGCCTCAGGGGGCGGGGGGGCGGAGACCCAGTACTTC,CSASGGGGAETQYF,-,-,TRBV29-1,TRBJ2-5
TGTGCCAGCAGCTTAGTGTCCGGGGGCACAGATACGCAGTATTTT,CASSLVSGGTDTQYF,-,-,TRBV7-2,TRBJ2-3
TGTGCCTGGAGATCTAGGGCCCTGGGCAATTCACCCCTCCACTTT,CAWRSRALGNSPLHF,-,-,TRBV30,TRBJ1-6
TGTGCCAGCAGCAACTCGAACACCGGGGAGCTGTTTTTT,CASSNSNTGELFF,-,few,TRBV25-1,TRBJ2-2
TGCGCCAGCAGCTTGGAATATACCTATGGCTACACCTTC,CASSLEYTYGYTF,-,-,TRBV5-1,TRBJ1-2
TGCAGCGTGAGGGAGGCCGAGCAGTTCTTC,CSVREAEQFF,-,-,TRBV29-1,TRBJ2-1
TGTGCCAGCAACACCTTGGGGGGTAGCTACGAGCAGTACTTC,CASNTLGGSYEQYF,-,-,TRBV2,TRBJ2-7
TGTGCCAGCAGCCCGCCGGGGGTCGGAAACACCATATATTTT,CASSPPGVGNTIYF,-,-,TRBV7-2,TRBJ1-3
TGCAGCGCTTGGACAGGGAACTATGGCTACACCTTC,CSAWTGNYGYTF,TRBD1,-,TRBV29-1,TRBJ1-2
TGTGCCAGCAGAGGACAGGGAGCAGTTCAGTTCTTC,CASRGQGAVQFF,TRBD1,few,TRBV7-9,TRBJ2-1
TGCAGCGTGACGGACATTAAGAACACTGAAGCTTTCTTT,CSVTDIKNTEAFF,-,-,TRBV29-1,TRBJ1-1
TGCGCCAGCAGCCGCAGTCGGGACAGGGGCGCCGAGCAGTACTTC,CASSRSRDRGAEQYF,TRBD1,few,TRBV5-1,TRBJ2-7
TGTGCCAGCAGCTTGGGACAGCATAATGAAAAACTGTTTTTT,CASSLGQHNEKLFF,-,few,TRBV5-4,TRBJ1-4
TGCAGCGTTGATGGGGTCTCGGAAGAGACCCAGTACTTC,CSVDGVSEETQYF,-,-,TRBV29-1,TRBJ2-5
TGTGCCAGCGGACAGGGGCCGGACGAGCAGTACTTC,CASGQGPDEQYF,TRBD1,few,TRBV6-5,TRBJ2-7
TGTGCCTGGAGCCGAGACTACGAGCAGTACTTC,CAWSRDYEQYF,-,-,TRBV30,TRBJ2-7
TGTGCCAGCAGTTTGCGAACCGGGGAGCTGTTTTTT,CASSLRTGELFF,-,-,TRBV27,TRBJ2-2
TGTGCCAGTGGGGAGACAAGAACTTTCTTT,CASGETRTFF,-,few,TRBV19,TRBJ1-1
TGTGCCAGCAGCCTGGGACTAGCGGGAGAGACCCAGTACTTC,CASSLGLAGETQYF,TRBD2,-,TRBV2,TRBJ2-5
TGTGCCTGGAGCGCCGGGGTTACTAATTCACCCCTCCACTTT,CAWSAGVTNSPLHF,-,once,TRBV30,TRBJ1-6
TGTGCCTGGAGTGCTGGGACGTGGAGGGAAAAACTGTTTTTT,CAWSAGTWREKLFF,-,-,TRBV30,TRBJ1-4
TGTGCCTGGAGTAAGCGGGGGTCGGATGGCTACACCTTC,CAWSKRGSDGYTF,-,-,TRBV30,TRBJ1-2